The present T cell receptor beta chain was sequenced within a study of T cell clonotyping in hematopoietic cell transplantation. Method: immunoSEQ multiplex PCR; TCRdb's copy keeps in-frame clones and lacks some. The table records several thousand clones, 65% to 85% of them present only once. Study findings and constraints: After transplant, recipient diversity fell while pathologically expanded clonotypes grew through day 180. CD4 and CD8 repertoire contributions could not be separated without sorting. Graft donor and pretransplant recipient Inverse Simpson Index values predicted broader posttransplant TCR diversity.

The CDR3 consists of 13 residues. From germline, CDR1 is SNHLY and CDR2 FYNNEI. With 6 bases removed from V and 4 bases from J, the gap between germline ends came to 11 bases. A remark on this clone: Its antigen is still unknown.

Material: PBMCs, obtained 100 days after allogeneic stem cell transplant. The sequence was collected from a female patient in her 30s who had an allogeneic stem cell transplant, so the T cells may come from the graft donor. Some clones in this sample may be carry-over from other donors' samples. The rearrangement uses TRBV2 and TRBJ2-3, with D unclear. The chain's CDR3 is CASSGWTADTQYF. The CDR3 DNA reads as TGTGCCAGCAGCGGCTGGACGGCAGATACGCAGTATTTT.